The 2 T cell receptor beta chains given below trace back to one sample, sequenced in a study of CD8 T cells in ankylosing spondylitis. TCRdb called the 5' RACE reads again in MiXCR, with one record for every CDR3 protein. The data contain a few hundred thousand distinct CDR3 sequences, about a fifth of them singletons. These receptors have no known antigen. Study-wide results and caveats: A TCR beta motif of under ten highly homologous variants appeared characteristic of ankylosing spondylitis blood.

Sequenced input: blood, either unsorted or a sorted T cell fraction (not recorded which). All receptors come from a male donor with ankylosing spondylitis.

This clonotype was seen a few times. The rearrangement uses TRBV20-1 and TRBJ2-7; 13 positions agree with TRBD2. The CDR3 consists of 14 residues. V dropped 0 bases and J dropped 6; count of bases not matched to a gene: 2. Germline loops: CDR1 DFQATT, CDR2 SNEGSKA (reference sequence). The CDR3 bases are TGCAGTGCTAGAGAGGGACTAGCGGGACGCGAGCAGTACTTC. This translates into CSAREGLAGREQYF.

The chain couples TRBV12-3 or TRBV12-4 to TRBJ1-4, with 7 bases that match TRBD1. The CDR3 sequence is 14 residues long. V was clipped by 6 bases and J by 7 bases; unmatched bases: 8. CDR3 in amino acids: CASSPQGLFEKLFF. In nucleotides, the CDR3 is TGTGCCAGCAGCCCACAGGGGCTTTTTGAAAAACTGTTTTTT.